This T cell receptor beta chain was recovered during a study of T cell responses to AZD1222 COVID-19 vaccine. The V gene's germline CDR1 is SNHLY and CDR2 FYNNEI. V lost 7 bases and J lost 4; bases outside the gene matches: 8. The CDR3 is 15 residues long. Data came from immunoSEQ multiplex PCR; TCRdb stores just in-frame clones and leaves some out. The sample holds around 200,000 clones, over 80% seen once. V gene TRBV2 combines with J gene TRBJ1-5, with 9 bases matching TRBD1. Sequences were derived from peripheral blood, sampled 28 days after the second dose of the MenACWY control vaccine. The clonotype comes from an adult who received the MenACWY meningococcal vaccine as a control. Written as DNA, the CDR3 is TGTGCCAGCACCTCGGACAGGGGTGGTAATCAGCCCCAGCATTTT. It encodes CASTSDRGGNQPQHF.